The clone carrying this T cell receptor beta chain was found once. The ends lost 6 bases at V and 4 bases at J; junction bases unmatched: 8. The CDR3 has 14 residues. The germline gives CDR1 LNHDA, CDR2 SQIVND (reference sequence). The data were taken from a study of OX40 agonist ivuxolimab in advanced cancers. For the study at large: Patients were treated with intravenous ivuxolimab, dosed at 0.01 to 10 mg/kg and infused every 2 weeks. Melanoma, hepatocellular carcinoma, head and neck or renal cell cancer occurred in dose-escalation patients.

Produced via immunoSEQ multiplex PCR; TCRdb's table is partial and in-frame only. The sample consists of about 63,000 clones, about 81% of them appearing once. The sequence was obtained from an adult with an advanced solid tumor such as melanoma, head and neck, liver or kidney cancer. This rearrangement joins TRBV19 to TRBJ1-2; 7 nucleotides align to TRBD1. This material consisted of CD4+ or CD8+ T cells sorted from blood, taken in a trial of the OX40 agonist ivuxolimab. CDR3 in amino acids: CASRRTGEFYGYTF. CDR3 coding DNA: TGTGCCAGTAGGCGCACAGGGGAATTCTATGGCTACACCTTC.